The present T cell receptor (beta chain) was sequenced within a study of blood T cell repertoires in COVID-19. Study information: Acute-phase and convalescent COVID-19 samples originated in the United States, Italy and Spain. PBMCs, B-cell-depleted T cells, or T cells provided the cDNA or gDNA that made up the material.

In the study's own analysis: Reference gene primers were amplified, and this amplification served to estimate nucleated cell counts. The data were produced by immunoSEQ multiplex PCR, yet TCRdb's version contains in-frame clones alone and is incomplete. The DNA was the basis for D and trimming; V, J and clone size are from that table. The sample comprises 30,000 to 40,000 clones, about 88% of which are singletons, and approximately 32% rests with the top ten. This CDR3 is 13 amino acids long. Per the germline V gene, CDR1 is GTSNPN and CDR2 is SVGIG (reference sequence). V dropped 8 bases and J dropped 6; count of bases not matched to a gene: 6.

This chain connects TRBV30 to TRBJ2-1; 11 bases map to TRBD2. This sequence originates from a man aged 65 to 79 with active COVID-19. Source material: peripheral blood. The CDR3 sequence is CARSSGGRNEQFF. For the CDR3, the DNA is TGTGCCCGATCTAGCGGGGGGCGCAATGAGCAGTTCTTC.